This T cell receptor (beta chain) originates from a study of blood T cell repertoires in COVID-19. About the research overall: Material from acute and convalescent COVID-19 was sourced from the United States, Italy and Spain. T cells, B-cell-depleted T cells, or PBMCs provided the cDNA or gDNA that served as material.

The V gene lost 2 bases and the J gene lost 8 bases, with 13 bases spanning the gap. This CDR3 is built from 13 residues. CDR1 SGHKS and CDR2 YYEKEE come from the germline V gene (reference sequence). Original processing methods: For nucleated cells, counts were estimated from reference gene primer amplification. Generated by immunoSEQ multiplex PCR, the TCRdb table keeps only in-frame clones and is missing some. Clonal size and the V and J genes are those of that table, whereas D and trimming came from the DNA. There are about 260,000 clones in the sample; about 90% occur only once, and 1.5% lies in the top ten.

The clonotype originates from a woman aged 40-49 years who had recovered from COVID-19. This chain joins TRBV5-5 and TRBJ1-2, with D uncertain. Sequenced: peripheral blood. Here the CDR3 reads CASSFREESGYTF. Here the CDR3 DNA reads TGTGCCAGCAGCTTTAGGGAGGAGAGCGGCTACACCTTC.